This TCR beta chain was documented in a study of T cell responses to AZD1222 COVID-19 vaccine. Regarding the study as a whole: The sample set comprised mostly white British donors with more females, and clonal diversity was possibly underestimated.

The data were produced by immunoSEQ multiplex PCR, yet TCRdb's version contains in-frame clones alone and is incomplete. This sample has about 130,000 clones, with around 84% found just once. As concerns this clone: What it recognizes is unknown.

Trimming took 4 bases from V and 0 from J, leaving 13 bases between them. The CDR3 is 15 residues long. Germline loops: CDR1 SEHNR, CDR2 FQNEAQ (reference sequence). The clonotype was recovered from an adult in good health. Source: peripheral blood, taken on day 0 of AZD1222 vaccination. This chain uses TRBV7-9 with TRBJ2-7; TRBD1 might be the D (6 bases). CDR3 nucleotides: TGTGCCAGCAGCTCTCGACAGGCAATCTCCTACGAGCAGTACTTC. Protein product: CASSSRQAISYEQYF.